A selection of T cell receptor beta chains follows, all from one sample in a study of T cells expressing NK-cell markers. Each CDR3 protein gets one entry in TCRdb, which reprocessed the 5' RACE reads and gives no DNA. The listing contains approximately 380,000 distinct CDR3 sequences. The specimen sequenced was blood T cells: a sorted CD56 or NKG2C T cell subset, CD4+ or CD8+ T cells, or bulk PBMC T cells (not recorded which). These receptors were collected from a man aged 18-69 years in good health. Each CDR3 is given with its conserved first and last residue. Each record gives: J gene, V gene, CDR3 protein.

j_call: TRBJ2-1; v_call: TRBV7-8; cdr3_aa: CASSFGGGGRNEQFF
j_call: TRBJ1-6; v_call: TRBV25-1; cdr3_aa: CASSATGPLHF
j_call: TRBJ2-5; v_call: TRBV2; cdr3_aa: CASRSDRTDRVGQETQYF
j_call: TRBJ1-6; v_call: TRBV12-3/TRBV12-4; cdr3_aa: CASRGTGTRNSPLHF
j_call: TRBJ2-2; v_call: TRBV3-1; cdr3_aa: CASSQEKGVRSYTGELFF
j_call: TRBJ2-7; v_call: TRBV10-3; cdr3_aa: CAAKAGENYEQYF
j_call: TRBJ1-6; v_call: TRBV5-1; cdr3_aa: CASSLEGEVNSPLHF
j_call: TRBJ2-1; v_call: TRBV24-1; cdr3_aa: CATQDFASRVFF
j_call: TRBJ2-3; v_call: TRBV27; cdr3_aa: CASSGREEVQYF
j_call: TRBJ1-1; v_call: TRBV5-6; cdr3_aa: CASSFTTGEGTEAFF
j_call: TRBJ2-3; v_call: TRBV11-2; cdr3_aa: CASRSRASGGLTPSTDTQYF
j_call: TRBJ1-6; v_call: TRBV10-3; cdr3_aa: CAINAGGNSPLHF
j_call: TRBJ1-4; v_call: TRBV6-1; cdr3_aa: CASSPQLQGEKLFF
j_call: TRBJ2-7; v_call: TRBV4-2; cdr3_aa: CASSQGGGARYEQYF
j_call: TRBJ1-6; v_call: TRBV5-1; cdr3_aa: CASSSEDRVNSPLHF
j_call: TRBJ1-2; v_call: TRBV2; cdr3_aa: CASSEAGQNYGYTF
j_call: TRBJ1-2; v_call: TRBV20-1; cdr3_aa: CSASVNSNYGYTF
j_call: TRBJ1-5; v_call: TRBV7-9; cdr3_aa: CASSLRSGGLEQPQHF
j_call: TRBJ2-3; v_call: TRBV20-1; cdr3_aa: CSAKGGGTDTQYF
j_call: TRBJ1-2; v_call: TRBV5-6; cdr3_aa: CASSWGDRELSGYTF
j_call: TRBJ1-5; v_call: TRBV3-1; cdr3_aa: CASSPQGQVNQPQHF
j_call: TRBJ2-7; v_call: TRBV20-1; cdr3_aa: CSARISGTGLREQYF
j_call: TRBJ1-2; v_call: TRBV25-1; cdr3_aa: CASSDPDRDYGYTF
j_call: TRBJ1-2; v_call: TRBV19; cdr3_aa: CASSIDGRRGYTF
j_call: TRBJ2-4; v_call: TRBV5-1; cdr3_aa: CASRRNVGDGNIQYF
j_call: TRBJ1-2; v_call: TRBV6-5; cdr3_aa: CASSANRDGYTF
j_call: TRBJ1-2; v_call: TRBV20-1; cdr3_aa: CSASLQAAYGYTF